These T cell receptor beta chains were read from a single sample in a study of cytomegalovirus exposure and HLA in healthy donors. Produced via immunoSEQ multiplex PCR; TCRdb's table is partial and in-frame only. The data contain about 120,000 clones, over 65% of them singletons. Sequencing input: PBMCs. All receptors derive from a woman in her thirties in good health and CMV-seropositive. The CDR3 runs from the conserved cysteine through the conserved F or W. Each record gives: CDR3 protein, V gene, CDR3 length, J gene.

CDR3aa: CASSFDRVGTEAFF
v_gene: TRBV6-1
len: 14
j_gene: TRBJ1-1

CDR3aa: CASSSNRGRETQYF
v_gene: TRBV27
len: 14
j_gene: TRBJ2-5

CDR3aa: CASLLLGTDVAFF
v_gene: TRBV28
len: 13
j_gene: TRBJ1-1

CDR3aa: CASSTRTSGNTGELFF
v_gene: TRBV11-2
len: 16
j_gene: TRBJ2-2

CDR3aa: CASSISEVNTGELFF
v_gene: TRBV11-3
len: 15
j_gene: TRBJ2-2

CDR3aa: CSVQGTGGWGDTQYF
v_gene: TRBV29-1
len: 15
j_gene: TRBJ2-3

CDR3aa: CASSPLPGQVSGANVLTF
v_gene: TRBV7-8
len: 18
j_gene: TRBJ2-6

CDR3aa: CASSLVPGPYEQYF
v_gene: TRBV5-5
len: 14
j_gene: TRBJ2-7

CDR3aa: CASSQGTGGLGQPQHF
v_gene: TRBV4-3
len: 16
j_gene: TRBJ1-5

CDR3aa: CASSLTGTGGAGEKLFF
v_gene: TRBV5-6
len: 17
j_gene: TRBJ1-4

CDR3aa: CASSMGQGNQPQHF
v_gene: TRBV19
len: 14
j_gene: TRBJ1-5

CDR3aa: CASSEGTSGVTQYF
v_gene: TRBV6-1
len: 14
j_gene: TRBJ2-3

CDR3aa: CASSQGSLRAFF
v_gene: TRBV14
len: 12
j_gene: TRBJ1-1

CDR3aa: CASSSPFIRDKSYNEQFF
v_gene: TRBV7-9
len: 18
j_gene: TRBJ2-1

CDR3aa: CSVRGSGKKGGTGELFF
v_gene: TRBV29-1
len: 17
j_gene: TRBJ2-2

CDR3aa: CAISETTGALYGYTF
v_gene: TRBV10-3
len: 15
j_gene: TRBJ1-2

CDR3aa: CASSSGRGGETQYF
v_gene: TRBV11-2
len: 14
j_gene: TRBJ2-5

CDR3aa: CASSLEYGQNTGELFF
v_gene: TRBV7-9
len: 16
j_gene: TRBJ2-2

CDR3aa: CASSAGTGGGMETQYF
v_gene: TRBV5-1
len: 16
j_gene: TRBJ2-5

CDR3aa: CAWSRGRWQETQYF
v_gene: TRBV30
len: 14
j_gene: TRBJ2-5

CDR3aa: CASSLWEEGLIGKTTEAFF
v_gene: TRBV28
len: 19
j_gene: TRBJ1-1

CDR3aa: CASSYSEGNEQFF
v_gene: TRBV6-5
len: 13
j_gene: TRBJ2-1

CDR3aa: CSTGMFPSTDTQYF
v_gene: TRBV29-1
len: 14
j_gene: TRBJ2-3

CDR3aa: CASNGGDSYNEQFF
v_gene: TRBV2
len: 14
j_gene: TRBJ2-1

CDR3aa: CASSTGEAWQPQHF
v_gene: TRBV6-1
len: 14
j_gene: TRBJ1-5

CDR3aa: CASSSVHRKGINEQFF
v_gene: TRBV28
len: 16
j_gene: TRBJ2-1

CDR3aa: CASSTREVSYEQYF
v_gene: TRBV19
len: 14
j_gene: TRBJ2-7

CDR3aa: CASSVLASGTDTQYF
v_gene: TRBV9
len: 15
j_gene: TRBJ2-3

CDR3aa: CASSPRDRYNSPLHF
v_gene: TRBV9
len: 15
j_gene: TRBJ1-6

CDR3aa: CASSSSGGAGSETQYF
v_gene: TRBV19
len: 16
j_gene: TRBJ2-5

CDR3aa: CASSRQPLGYTF
v_gene: TRBV7-9
len: 12
j_gene: TRBJ1-2

CDR3aa: CASSPIYSPGTHYEQYF
v_gene: TRBV5-1
len: 17
j_gene: TRBJ2-7

CDR3aa: CASSPSRLAGGQETQYF
v_gene: TRBV18
len: 17
j_gene: TRBJ2-5

CDR3aa: CASSVKGDNSPLHF
v_gene: TRBV9
len: 14
j_gene: TRBJ1-6

CDR3aa: CASSVGRGAYEQYF
v_gene: TRBV9
len: 14
j_gene: TRBJ2-7

CDR3aa: CAIGRYNEQFF
v_gene: TRBV10-3
len: 11
j_gene: TRBJ2-1

CDR3aa: CASSITKSEQYF
v_gene: TRBV5-6
len: 12
j_gene: TRBJ2-7

CDR3aa: CASTLEVSSGGALTTLGNEQFF
v_gene: TRBV7-6
len: 22
j_gene: TRBJ2-1

CDR3aa: CASNRPGVDQETQYF
v_gene: TRBV5-4
len: 15
j_gene: TRBJ2-5

CDR3aa: CASSLRGTYNEQFF
v_gene: TRBV7-2
len: 14
j_gene: TRBJ2-1

CDR3aa: CASSQDPRTGGNQPQHF
v_gene: TRBV4-1
len: 17
j_gene: TRBJ1-5

CDR3aa: CASSLGGYEQYF
v_gene: TRBV28
len: 12
j_gene: TRBJ2-7

CDR3aa: CASSFVAGVFYEQYF
v_gene: TRBV7-2
len: 15
j_gene: TRBJ2-7

CDR3aa: CASRYLSGYEQFF
v_gene: TRBV27
len: 13
j_gene: TRBJ2-1